The clone carrying this TCR beta chain was detected many times. Its antigen is not known. Germline values: CDR1 LGHDT, CDR2 YNNKEL (reference sequence). The V end was cut by 3 bases, the J end by 3 bases, with 18 bases between. The CDR3 is 16 amino acids. The source of the sample is a study of T cell repertoires in cytomegalovirus infection. Points from the study as a whole: Public TCR beta family frequency separated CMV-and-HLA carriers, including in an independent cohort. HLA-C-restricted CMV-specific TCR beta clonotypes prevailed in the ex vivo response.

TCRdb re-analysed the reads in MiXCR, keeping a single row per CDR3 protein. The sample includes around 210,000 distinct CDR3 sequences, around 6.6% of them seen just once. The chain combines TRBV3-1 with TRBJ2-7; the D gene is possibly TRBD1 (6 bases). The source of this sequence is a human donor in good health (CMV status not recorded). Some clones in this sample may be carry-over from other donors' samples. The sequencing input was PBMCs. The CDR3 protein is CASSHRDTSRDYEQYF. The CDR3 region has the DNA TGTGCCAGCAGCCATCGGGACACTTCACGGGACTACGAGCAGTACTTC.